The clone carrying this TCR beta chain has only a few counts. The antigen remains unidentified. This sample was taken from a study of neoadjuvant anti-PD-1 for oral cavity cancer. Regarding the study as a whole: Higher pretreatment blood Treg/Th17 ratios correlated with higher pretreatment blood and lower post-treatment tumor TCRbeta clonality.

Trimming removed 5 bases from V and 0 bases from J, with 12 bases in between. This CDR3 comprises 15 residues. The germline gives CDR1 LNHNV, CDR2 YYDKDF (reference sequence). The repertoire was sequenced with immunoSEQ multiplex PCR; TCRdb's copy has only in-frame clones and lacks some. The table records around 17,000 clones, about 61% of them present only once. The gene calls are TRBV15 and TRBJ2-3; D gene ambiguous. The sequence was collected from a person aged 40 to 85 with oral cavity squamous cell carcinoma. The sample was PBMCs, taken before nivolumab (anti-PD-1) treatment. The CDR3: CATSFWTGSTDTQYF. CDR3 nucleotide sequence: TGTGCCACCAGCTTCTGGACCGGGAGCACAGATACGCAGTATTTT.